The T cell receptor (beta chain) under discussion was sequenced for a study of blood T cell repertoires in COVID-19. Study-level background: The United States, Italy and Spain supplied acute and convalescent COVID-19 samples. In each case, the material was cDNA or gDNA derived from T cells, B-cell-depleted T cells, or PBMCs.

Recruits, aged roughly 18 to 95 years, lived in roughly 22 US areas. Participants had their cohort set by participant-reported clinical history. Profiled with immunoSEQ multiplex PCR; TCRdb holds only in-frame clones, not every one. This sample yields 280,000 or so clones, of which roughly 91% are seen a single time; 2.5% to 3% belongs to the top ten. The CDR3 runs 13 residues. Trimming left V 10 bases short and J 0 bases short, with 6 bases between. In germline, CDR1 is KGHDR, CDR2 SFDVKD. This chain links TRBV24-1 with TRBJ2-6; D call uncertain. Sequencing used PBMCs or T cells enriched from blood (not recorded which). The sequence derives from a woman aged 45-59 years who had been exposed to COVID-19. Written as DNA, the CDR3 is TGTGCCACTCAAAACTCTGGGGCCAACGTCCTGACTTTC. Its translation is CATQNSGANVLTF.